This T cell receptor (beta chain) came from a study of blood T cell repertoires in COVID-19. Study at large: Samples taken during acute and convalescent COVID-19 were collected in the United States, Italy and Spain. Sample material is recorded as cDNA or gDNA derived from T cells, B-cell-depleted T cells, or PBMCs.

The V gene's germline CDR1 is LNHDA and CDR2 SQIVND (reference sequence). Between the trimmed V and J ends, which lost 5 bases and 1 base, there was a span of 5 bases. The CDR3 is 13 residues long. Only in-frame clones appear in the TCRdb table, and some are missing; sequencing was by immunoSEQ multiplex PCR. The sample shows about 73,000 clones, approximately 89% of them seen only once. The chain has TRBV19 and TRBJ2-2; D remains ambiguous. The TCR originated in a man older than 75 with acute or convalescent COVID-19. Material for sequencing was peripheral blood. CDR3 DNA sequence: TGTGCCAGTAGTCGAGGGAACACCGGGGAGCTGTTTTTT. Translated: CASSRGNTGELFF.